Listed here is a single T cell receptor (beta chain). The antigen is undetermined. A second about 7 to 12 cycle PCR used barcoded and J-beta primers. One entry per CDR3 protein, called by TCRdb with MiXCR from the 5' RACE reads. Of around 600,000 distinct CDR3 sequences listed, around 48% are singletons. Each individual donor underwent a draw of ten milliliters of peripheral blood. This entry comes from a study of blood T cells in healthy people across ages. The study, taken as a whole, reports: Observed TCR beta diversity per million T cells went down as age went up. This fall followed a roughly linear course with age. Strong correlation was found linking TCR beta diversity to naive T cell percentage.

The CDR3 runs to 15 residues. V was pared by 2 bases and J by 2 bases, with 4 bases of the junction left unmatched. Germline V gene sequence: CDR1 MGHRA, CDR2 YSYEKL. The clonotype comes from an elderly man in good health. The rearrangement uses TRBV4-1 and TRBJ2-5, with TRBD1 identical over 8 bases. Specimen: blood. Here the CDR3 reads CASSQHGTGQETQYF. The CDR3 bases are TGCGCCAGCAGCCAACATGGGACAGGACAAGAGACCCAGTACTTC.